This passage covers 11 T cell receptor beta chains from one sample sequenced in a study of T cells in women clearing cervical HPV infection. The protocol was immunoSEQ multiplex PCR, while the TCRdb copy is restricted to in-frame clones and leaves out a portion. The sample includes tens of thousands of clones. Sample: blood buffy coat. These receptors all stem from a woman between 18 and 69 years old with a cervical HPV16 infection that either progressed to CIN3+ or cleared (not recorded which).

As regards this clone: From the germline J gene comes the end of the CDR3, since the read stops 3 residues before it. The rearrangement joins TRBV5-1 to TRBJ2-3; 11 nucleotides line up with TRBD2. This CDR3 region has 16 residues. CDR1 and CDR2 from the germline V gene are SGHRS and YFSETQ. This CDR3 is CASSEVPGLAEETQYF. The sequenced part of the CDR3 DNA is TGCGCCAGCAGCGAAGTCCCGGGACTAGCGGAAGAGACG.

The CDR3 loop is CSVDKAAANYGYTF. CDR3 DNA, as far as it was read: TGCAGCGTTGATAAGGCTGCGGCTAACTATGGC. The chain employs TRBV29-1 and TRBJ1-2; D is undetermined. The read halts 3 residues ahead of the CDR3 end, with the missing end drawn from the germline J gene. CDR1 SQVTM and CDR2 ANQGSEA come from the germline V gene. The CDR3 extends over 14 amino acids. Trimming pared 3 bases from V and 0 bases from J, leaving 11 bases between.

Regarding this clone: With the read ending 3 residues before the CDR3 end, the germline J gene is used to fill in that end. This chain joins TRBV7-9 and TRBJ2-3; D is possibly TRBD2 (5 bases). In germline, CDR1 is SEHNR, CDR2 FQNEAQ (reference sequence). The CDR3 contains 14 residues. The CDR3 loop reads CASSLSADQETQYF. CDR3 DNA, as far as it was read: TGTGCCAGCAGCCTTTCAGCGGACCAAGAGACG.

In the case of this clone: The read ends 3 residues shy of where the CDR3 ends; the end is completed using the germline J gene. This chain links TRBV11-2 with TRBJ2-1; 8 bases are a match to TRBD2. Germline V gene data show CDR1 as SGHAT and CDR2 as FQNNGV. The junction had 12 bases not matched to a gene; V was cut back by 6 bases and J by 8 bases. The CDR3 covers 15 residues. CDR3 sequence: CASSLQRGFLYEQFF. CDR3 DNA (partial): TGTGCCAGCAGTCTCCAGCGGGGGTTTCTCTATGAG.

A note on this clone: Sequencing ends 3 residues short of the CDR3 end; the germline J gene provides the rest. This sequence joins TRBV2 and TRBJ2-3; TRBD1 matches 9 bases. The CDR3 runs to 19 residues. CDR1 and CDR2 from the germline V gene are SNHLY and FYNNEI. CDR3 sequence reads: CASSDDDSGRTGGQETQYF. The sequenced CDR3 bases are TGTGCCAGCAGTGATGACGACTCAGGACGAACAGGGGGCCAAGAGACG.

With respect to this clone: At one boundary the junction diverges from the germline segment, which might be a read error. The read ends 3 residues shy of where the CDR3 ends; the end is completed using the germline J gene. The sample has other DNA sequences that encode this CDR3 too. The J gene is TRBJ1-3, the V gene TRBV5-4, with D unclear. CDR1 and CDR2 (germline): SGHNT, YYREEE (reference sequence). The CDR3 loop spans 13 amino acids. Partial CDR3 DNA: TGTGCCAGCAGCCCGCGGCAAGGAAACACT. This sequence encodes CASSPRQGNT. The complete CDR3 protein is CASSPRQGNTIYF.

The DNA read from the CDR3 is TGCAGTGCTAGAGATGGTCCAGGGCAAGGAACTGAA. This sequence encodes CSARDGPGQGTE. The whole CDR3 sequence is CSARDGPGQGTEAFF. J is TRBJ1-1 and V is TRBV20-1; possible D gene TRBD1, 5 bases. Read sequence stops 3 residues before the CDR3 end, and the germline J gene provides the missing end. CDR1 is DFQATT and CDR2 is SNEGSKA in the germline V gene (reference sequence). The V end was cut by 0 bases, the J end by 5 bases, with 16 bases between. The CDR3 runs 15 residues.

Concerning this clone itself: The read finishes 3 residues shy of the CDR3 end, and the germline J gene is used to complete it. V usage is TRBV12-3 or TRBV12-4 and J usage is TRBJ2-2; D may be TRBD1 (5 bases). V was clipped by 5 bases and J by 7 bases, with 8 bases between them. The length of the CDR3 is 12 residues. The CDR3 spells CASSIDSGELFF. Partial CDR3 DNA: TGTGCCAGCAGTATCGACAGCGGGGAG.

The CDR3 sequence: CASSSYRGNAEQYF. The sequenced CDR3 bases are TGTGCCAGCAGCTCCTACAGGGGGAATGCCGAG. This chain connects TRBV7-2 to TRBJ2-7, with TRBD1 matching over 8 bases. The sequence runs out 3 residues before the end of the CDR3; the remainder is reconstructed from the germline J gene. V shed 4 bases and J 6 bases; nucleotides not matched to a gene: 8. The CDR3 has 14 residues. Germline V CDR1 and CDR2: SGHTA, FQGNSA.

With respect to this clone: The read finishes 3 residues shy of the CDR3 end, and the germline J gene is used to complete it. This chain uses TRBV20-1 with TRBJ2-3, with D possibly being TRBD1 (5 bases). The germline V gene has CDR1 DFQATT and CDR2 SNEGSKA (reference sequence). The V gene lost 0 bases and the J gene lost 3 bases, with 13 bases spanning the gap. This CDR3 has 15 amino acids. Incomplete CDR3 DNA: TGCAGTGCTAGAGAATTAGGGCAGGGTACAGATACG. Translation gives CSARELGQGTDT. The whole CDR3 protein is CSARELGQGTDTQYF.

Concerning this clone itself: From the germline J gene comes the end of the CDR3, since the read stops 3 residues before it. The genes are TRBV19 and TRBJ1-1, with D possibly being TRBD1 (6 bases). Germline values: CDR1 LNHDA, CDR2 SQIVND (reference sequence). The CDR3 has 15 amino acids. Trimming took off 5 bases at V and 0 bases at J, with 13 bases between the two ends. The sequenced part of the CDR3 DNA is TGTGCCAGTAGTGGGGGCAGGGACCTGAACACTGAA. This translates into CASSGGRDLNTE. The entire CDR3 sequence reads CASSGGRDLNTEAFF.